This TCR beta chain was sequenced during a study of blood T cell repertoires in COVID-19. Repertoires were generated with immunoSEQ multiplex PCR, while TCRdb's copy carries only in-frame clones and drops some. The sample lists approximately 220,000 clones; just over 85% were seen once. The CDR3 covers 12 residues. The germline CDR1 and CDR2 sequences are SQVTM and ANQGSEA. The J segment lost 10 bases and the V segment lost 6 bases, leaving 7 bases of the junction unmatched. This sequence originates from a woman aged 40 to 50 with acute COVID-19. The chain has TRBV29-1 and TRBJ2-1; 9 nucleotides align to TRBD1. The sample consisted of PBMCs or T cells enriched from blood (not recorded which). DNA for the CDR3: TGCAGCGTACAAACAGGGGGCCGGGAGCAGTTCTTC. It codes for CSVQTGGREQFF.